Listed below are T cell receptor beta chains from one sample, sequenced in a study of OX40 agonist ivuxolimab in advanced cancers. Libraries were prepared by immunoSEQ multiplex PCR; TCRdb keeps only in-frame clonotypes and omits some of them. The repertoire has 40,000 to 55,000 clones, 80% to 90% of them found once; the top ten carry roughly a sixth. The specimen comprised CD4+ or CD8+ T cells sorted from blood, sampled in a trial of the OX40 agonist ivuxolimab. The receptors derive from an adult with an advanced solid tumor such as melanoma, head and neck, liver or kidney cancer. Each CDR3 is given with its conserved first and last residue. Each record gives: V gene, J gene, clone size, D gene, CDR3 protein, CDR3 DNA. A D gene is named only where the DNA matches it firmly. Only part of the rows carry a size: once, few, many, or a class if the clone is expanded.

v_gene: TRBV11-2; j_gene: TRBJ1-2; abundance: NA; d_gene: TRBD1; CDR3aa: CASSASTGTGGYTF; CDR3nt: TGTGCCAGCAGCGCCTCGACAGGGACGGGTGGCTACACCTTC
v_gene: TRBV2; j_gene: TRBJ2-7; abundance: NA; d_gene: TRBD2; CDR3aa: CASTPREGGRYEQYF; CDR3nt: TGTGCCAGCACCCCGCGGGAGGGGGGTAGATACGAGCAGTACTTC
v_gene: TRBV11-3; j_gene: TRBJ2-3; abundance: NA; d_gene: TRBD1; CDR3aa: CASSLDSTGVGTDTQYF; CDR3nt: TGTGCCAGCAGCTTAGATTCCACAGGGGTCGGCACAGATACGCAGTATTTT
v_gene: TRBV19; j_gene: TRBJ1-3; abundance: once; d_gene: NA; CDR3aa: CASTQRGHLGNTIYF; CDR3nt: TGTGCCAGTACCCAAAGGGGACACCTTGGAAACACCATATATTTT
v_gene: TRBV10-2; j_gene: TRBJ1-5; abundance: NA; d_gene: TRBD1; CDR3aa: CASSESTGVSQPQHF; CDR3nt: TGCGCCAGCAGTGAGTCGACAGGGGTGAGTCAGCCCCAGCATTTT
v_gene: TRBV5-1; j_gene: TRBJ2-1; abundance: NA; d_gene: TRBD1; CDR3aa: CASSLVGLRDRLPGGREQFF; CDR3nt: TGCGCCAGCAGCTTAGTTGGACTTCGGGACAGACTGCCTGGTGGCCGTGAGCAGTTCTTC
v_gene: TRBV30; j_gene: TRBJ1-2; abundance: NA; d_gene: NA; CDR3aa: CAWSVRFRDLSSGYTF; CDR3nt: TGTGCCTGGAGTGTCAGGTTTCGGGACCTAAGCTCTGGCTACACCTTC
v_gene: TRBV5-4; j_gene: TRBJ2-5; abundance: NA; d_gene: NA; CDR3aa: CASSLVDPETQYF; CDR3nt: TGTGCCAGCAGCTTGGTAGATCCAGAGACCCAGTACTTC
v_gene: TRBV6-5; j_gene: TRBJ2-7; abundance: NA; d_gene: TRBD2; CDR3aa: CASSYRASGTYEQYF; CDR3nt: TGTGCCAGCAGTTACCGGGCTAGCGGCACTTACGAGCAGTACTTC
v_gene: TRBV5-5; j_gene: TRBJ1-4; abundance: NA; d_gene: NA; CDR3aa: CASTEIAGREKLFF; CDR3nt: TGTGCCAGCACCGAGATCGCGGGTCGCGAAAAACTGTTTTTT
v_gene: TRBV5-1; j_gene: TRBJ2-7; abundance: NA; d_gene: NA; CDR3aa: CASRPGGPPGEQYF; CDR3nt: TGCGCCAGCCGTCCGGGCGGTCCCCCTGGCGAGCAGTACTTC
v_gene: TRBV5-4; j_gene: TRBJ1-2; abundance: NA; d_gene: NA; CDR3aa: CASSQDRLLHYGYTF; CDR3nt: TGTGCCAGCAGCCAAGATCGGCTGCTCCACTATGGCTACACCTTC
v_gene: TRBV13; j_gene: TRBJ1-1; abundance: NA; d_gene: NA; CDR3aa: CASSPPTTAGTEAFF; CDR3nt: TGTGCCAGCAGCCCGCCGACCACGGCTGGCACTGAAGCTTTCTTT
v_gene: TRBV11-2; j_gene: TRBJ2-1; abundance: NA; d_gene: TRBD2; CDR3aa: CASSLEDLAGGSYEQFF; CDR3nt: TGTGCCAGCAGCTTAGAGGATCTAGCGGGGGGGAGCTATGAGCAGTTCTTC
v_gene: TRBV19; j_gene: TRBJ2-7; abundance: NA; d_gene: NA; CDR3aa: CASSIDRGYEQYF; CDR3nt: TGTGCCAGTAGTATAGACCGCGGCTACGAGCAGTACTTC
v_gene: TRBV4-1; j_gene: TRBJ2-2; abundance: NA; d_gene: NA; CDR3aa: CASSQGFTYTGELFF; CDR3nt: TGCGCCAGCAGCCAAGGGTTTACCTACACCGGGGAGCTGTTTTTT
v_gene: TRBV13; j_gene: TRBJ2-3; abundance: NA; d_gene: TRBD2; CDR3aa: CASSLGGTGGPGDTQYF; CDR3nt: TGTGCCAGCAGCTTAGGTGGTACGGGGGGGCCAGGAGATACGCAGTATTTT
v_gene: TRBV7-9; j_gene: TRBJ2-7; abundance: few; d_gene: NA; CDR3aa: CASSFGGNGPLGYEQYF; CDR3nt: TGTGCCAGCAGCTTTGGGGGGAATGGACCCCTAGGTTACGAGCAGTACTTC
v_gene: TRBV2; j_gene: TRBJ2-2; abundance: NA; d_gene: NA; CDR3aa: CASSDGGRGTGELFF; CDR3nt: TGTGCCAGCAGTGACGGGGGTAGGGGCACCGGGGAGCTGTTTTTT
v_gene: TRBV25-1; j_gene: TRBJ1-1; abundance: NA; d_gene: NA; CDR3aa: CASRMQGMGTEAFF; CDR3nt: TGTGCCAGCCGAATGCAGGGAATGGGAACTGAAGCTTTCTTT
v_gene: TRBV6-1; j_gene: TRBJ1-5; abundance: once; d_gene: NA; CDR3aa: CASNDRYQPQHF; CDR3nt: TGTGCCAGCAATGACAGATATCAGCCCCAGCATTTT
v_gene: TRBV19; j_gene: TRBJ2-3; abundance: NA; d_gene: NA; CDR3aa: CASSILALGTDTQYF; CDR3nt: TGTGCCAGTAGTATCCTAGCGCTGGGCACAGATACGCAGTATTTT